This entry concerns a single T cell receptor beta chain. Its antigen is unidentified. Germline loops: CDR1 SGHDT, CDR2 YYEEEE. The CDR3 loop spans 13 amino acids. V lost 6 bases and J lost 5, with 12 bases in between. Using immunoSEQ multiplex PCR, the repertoire was profiled, and TCRdb retains in-frame clones only, with some absent. This table holds about 8,000 clones, 85% to 90% found once. These data come from a study of T cells after posttransplantation cyclophosphamide. Study-level findings and limits: Skin or GI-infiltrating T cells shared few TRB sequences with blood. Donor-recipient repertoire similarity was low at 1-2 months, rising over year one. Recipient CMV seropositivity and CMV reactivation strongly tracked TRB clonality.

A marrow graft followed busulfan-fludarabine conditioning, with cyclophosphamide on days +3 and +4. The origin of this receptor is a female patient aged 45 to 65 who received an allogeneic stem cell transplant from a related donor, was CMV-positive, and had no GVHD. The T cells may partly be graft donor cells. V and J are TRBV5-6 and TRBJ2-1; TRBD2 is a possible D gene (5 bases). Here the sequenced sample was CD4+ T cells sorted from blood, taken around 1,300 days after allogeneic stem cell transplant with posttransplant cyclophosphamide. CDR3 loop: CASTAGPNNEQFF. The CDR3, as DNA: TGTGCCAGCACGGCGGGTCCCAACAATGAGCAGTTCTTC.